A single sample is the source of the 19 T cell receptor beta chains below, sequenced in a study of CD8+CD57+ T cells in acquired aplastic anemia. By flow cytometry, patients selected for sequencing had shown an expansion of CD8+CD57+ cells. Genomic DNA constituted the template upon which TCR beta VDJ and CDR3 profiling was performed. A single record per CDR3 protein comes from TCRdb applying MiXCR to the reads. The repertoire has under 200,000 distinct CDR3 sequences, under 55% of them found once; the top ten carry roughly 2.8%. The sequenced sample consisted of sorted CD4+, CD8+, or CD8+CD57+ T cells (not recorded which) from PBMCs. These receptors were collected from a human donor with aplastic anemia.

At least ten counts were recorded for this clonotype. V is TRBV28 and J is TRBJ2-5, with D hard to call. CDR3 size: 16 residues. Trimming pared 4 bases from V and 5 bases from J, leaving 20 bases between. Germline loops: CDR1 MDHEN, CDR2 SYDVKM. CDR3 bases: TGTGCCAGCAGTTCCCTCAGATTAACGGTTAGGGAGACCCAGTACTTC. Translated: CASSSLRLTVRETQYF.

The CDR3 loop reads CATSRDKKQISTDTQYF. The CDR3 nucleotides are TGTGCCACCAGCAGAGATAAGAAACAGATAAGCACAGATACGCAGTATTTT. The J gene is TRBJ2-3, the V gene TRBV15, with D uncertain. This CDR3 has 17 amino acids. Trimming pared 0 bases from V and 0 bases from J, leaving 13 bases between. Per the germline V gene, CDR1 is LNHNV and CDR2 is YYDKDF (reference sequence). Variable domain in full (rest from reference TRBV15 and TRBJ2-3): DAMVIQNPRYQVTQFGKPVTLSCSQTLNHNVMYWYQQKSSQAPKLLFHYYDKDFNNEADTPDNFQSRRPNTSFCFLDIRSPGLGDTAMYLCATSRDKKQISTDTQYFGPGTRLTVL.

This chain links TRBV10-3 with TRBJ2-1; 7 nucleotides match TRBD2. CDR3 size: 15 residues. The germline V gene has CDR1 ENHRY and CDR2 SYGVKD. With V trimmed by 4 bases and J by 5 bases, 8 bases remained unmatched. The CDR3 region is CAISGRAGVNNEQFF. The CDR3 nucleotides are TGTGCCATCAGTGGGCGGGCGGGAGTGAACAATGAGCAGTTCTTC.

This clonotype came up many times. CDR3 residues: CATGGSSGSNTGELFF. CDR3 nucleotides: TGTGCCACCGGGGGGTCTAGCGGGAGCAACACCGGGGAGCTGTTTTTT. V gene TRBV19 combines with J gene TRBJ2-2; 10 bases line up with TRBD2. With 10 bases clipped from V and 2 bases from J, the junction kept 10 bases outside the gene matches. The germline gives CDR1 LNHDA, CDR2 SQIVND (reference sequence). The CDR3 has 16 amino acids.

This clonotype turned up a few times. The V gene is TRBV24-1, the J gene TRBJ1-5; TRBD1 might be the D (5 bases). The CDR3 sequence is 14 residues long. Trimming cost V 0 bases and J 5 bases, with 7 bases left between them. Germline CDR1 KGHDR, CDR2 SFDVKD. The CDR3 loop reads CATSDLGGDQPQHF. DNA of the CDR3: TGTGCCACCAGTGATTTGGGGGGGGATCAGCCCCAGCATTTT.

This clonotype was seen many times. The chain carries TRBV9 and TRBJ1-1; 7 positions agree with TRBD1. CDR1 is SGDLS, CDR2 YYNGEE, per germline. The V and J ends lost 2 bases and 11 bases, in that order; junction bases with no gene match: 9. CDR3 length: 13 amino acids. CDR3 in amino acids: CASSVGSGTVAFF. In DNA form, the CDR3 reads TGTGCCAGCAGCGTGGGATCCGGGACAGTGGCTTTCTTT.

The V gene is TRBV7-6, the J gene TRBJ2-5, with unresolved D. This CDR3 contains 12 residues. From germline, CDR1 is SGHVS and CDR2 FNYEAQ. Trimming stripped 3 bases from V and 5 bases from J, with 7 bases between. This CDR3 reads CASSFTGETQYF. In nucleotides, the CDR3 is TGTGCCAGCAGCTTCACCGGGGAGACCCAGTACTTC.

This clonotype was found a few times. This may be a read error: a much more frequent sequence differs by one nucleotide. This chain uses TRBV12-5 with TRBJ2-7; 10 bases agree with TRBD1. This CDR3 has 14 residues. From germline, CDR1 is LGHNT and CDR2 FRNRAP. Written as DNA, the CDR3 is TGTGCTAGTGCCCGGGACAGGGGATCCGACGAGCGGTACTTC. This sequence encodes CASARDRGSDERYF.

The J gene is TRBJ1-1, the V gene TRBV10-3; 7 bases are a match to TRBD1. This CDR3 contains 13 residues. CDR1 is ENHRY and CDR2 is SYGVKD in the germline V gene. The V segment lost 10 bases and the J segment 1 base; nucleotides outside the gene matches: 6. The CDR3 sequence: CATAGQQNTEAFF. For the CDR3, the DNA is TGTGCCACCGCGGGACAGCAGAACACTGAAGCTTTCTTT.

This clonotype was seen at least ten times. V gene TRBV5-8 combines with J gene TRBJ2-7; D gene ambiguous. The CDR3 length is 14 residues. Germline CDR1 reads SGHTS; CDR2 reads YDEGEE. V shed 4 bases and J shed 3 bases, with 14 bases lying between them. CDR3 region: CASSQNPAYYEQYF. Written as DNA, the CDR3 is TGTGCCAGCAGCCAGAACCCAGCTTACTACGAGCAGTACTTC.

This clonotype was seen repeatedly, ten times or more. The V call is TRBV6-4, the J call TRBJ2-2, with D possibly TRBD1 on 6 matching bases. In germline, CDR1 is MRHNA, CDR2 SNTAGT. The CDR3 runs to 14 residues. Trimming cost V 4 bases and J 6 bases, with 12 bases left between them. CDR3 nucleotide sequence: TGTGCCAGCAGTGGGGCAGGGGAAGCCGGGGAGCTGTTTTTT. Encoded protein: CASSGAGEAGELFF.

This clonotype was counted many times. The chain's CDR3 is CASSSGTANQPQHF. In DNA form, the CDR3 reads TGCGCCAGCAGCTCCGGGACTGCAAATCAGCCCCAGCATTTT. The V and J genes are TRBV5-1 and TRBJ1-5; a possible D gene is TRBD1 (5 bases). V lost 3 bases to trimming and J lost 4 bases, with 11 bases between them. The CDR3 runs 14 residues. Germline lookup yields CDR1 SGHRS and CDR2 YFSETQ.

This clonotype has at least ten counts. This sequence joins TRBV6-1 and TRBJ2-5; D is undetermined. Per the germline V gene, CDR1 is MNHNS and CDR2 is SASEGT. V shed 4 bases and J shed 2 bases, with 11 bases lying between them. CDR3 length equals 14 residues. The CDR3 spells CASSGNSAQETQYF. In nucleotides, the CDR3 is TGTGCCAGCAGTGGCAACAGCGCACAAGAGACCCAGTACTTC.

This clonotype was observed many times. The chain uses TRBV25-1 and TRBJ1-2; possibly TRBD1 for D (6 bases). The CDR3 runs to 14 residues. Trimming removed 8 bases from V and 2 bases from J, with 15 bases in between. Germline-derived CDR1 and CDR2 are MGHDK and SYGVNS. Here the CDR3 reads CASSRGGLNYGYTF. CDR3 nucleotide sequence: TGTGCCAGCTCTAGAGGGGGGCTCAACTATGGCTACACCTTC.

The table lists this clonotype with many counts. This chain links TRBV2 with TRBJ2-3; a weak D match, TRBD1 (7 bases). Between the trimmed V and J ends, which lost 6 bases and 8 bases, there was a span of 21 bases. The CDR3 is 15 amino acids. Germline V gives CDR1 SNHLY, CDR2 FYNNEI. The CDR3 nucleotides are TGTGCCAGCAGGAAGACAGGGACTCCCGGTGGTACGCAGTATTTT. Amino acid sequence: CASRKTGTPGGTQYF.

Comment on this clonotype: A much larger clone differs by one base, so this may be a read error. The chain employs TRBV6-5 and TRBJ1-1; 7 nucleotides match TRBD1. CDR1 and CDR2 from the germline V gene are MNHEY and SVGAGI. This CDR3 has 14 residues. The CDR3 spells CAGSYRTGGTEAFF. CDR3 coding DNA: TGTGCCGGCAGTTACCGGACAGGCGGGACTGAAGCTTTCTTT.

This clonotype was detected ten times or more. V usage is TRBV5-1 and J usage is TRBJ2-1; no clear D gene. Trimming removed 4 bases from V and 0 bases from J, with 8 bases in between. Germline V gives CDR1 SGHRS, CDR2 YFSETQ. The CDR3 totals 14 residues. DNA for the CDR3: TGCGCCAGCAGCCCCCTGGGCTCCTACAATGAGCAGTTCTTC. Protein: CASSPLGSYNEQFF.

This clonotype was recorded at least ten times. The chain links TRBV5-1 to TRBJ2-2, with D perhaps assigned TRBD1 or TRBD2 (6 bases each). The CDR3 runs 16 residues. CDR1 SGHRS and CDR2 YFSETQ come from the germline V gene. The V and J ends lost 4 bases and 4 bases respectively, with 17 bases between them. This CDR3 is CASSLLAGTTTGELFF. The CDR3 DNA is TGCGCCAGCAGCCTGCTCGCGGGGACAACCACCGGGGAGCTGTTTTTT.

V and J are TRBV2 and TRBJ2-7, with D perhaps matching TRBD1 or TRBD2 (5 bases each). The CDR3 loop spans 15 amino acids. The germline V gene has CDR1 SNHLY and CDR2 FYNNEI. V gave up 6 bases and J gave up 3 bases, with 18 bases separating them. The CDR3 protein is CASRRGLGNYYEQYF. The CDR3 DNA sequence: TGTGCCAGCAGAAGGGGCCTCGGGAACTACTACGAGCAGTACTTC.